This TCR beta chain comes out of a study of regulatory T cells in long-lasting Graves disease. The TCR beta library used iRepertoire HTBI primers with Arm-PCR amplification of CDR3. TCRdb ran MiXCR on the multiplex PCR reads and lists one entry per CDR3 protein. The repertoire holds hundreds of thousands of distinct CDR3 sequences, with less than 25% as singletons. Remarks on this clonotype: A much bigger clone sits one base away, suggesting this may be a read error.

There are 13 residues in the CDR3. The germline V gene has CDR1 SEHNR and CDR2 FQNEAQ (reference sequence). This sample's time point: persistent/refractory GD, antithyroid drugs over 5 years with positive TRAb. From PBMCs, RNA was extracted and then used to make the TCR library. The input for sequencing was peripheral blood mononuclear cells (PBMCs), taken when the disease was refractory, from a patient treated with antithyroid drugs. The chain couples TRBV7-9 to TRBJ2-5, with 9 bases aligning to TRBD1. This clonotype originated in a female donor with Graves disease. CDR3 region: CASATGGAETQCF. The CDR3 DNA is TGTGCCAGCGCCACAGGGGGCGCAGAGACCCAGTGCTTC.